The 15 T cell receptor beta chains reported below all come from one sample, sequenced in a study of siplizumab effects on memory and regulatory T cells. Some clones are missing from TCRdb's copy, which holds only in-frame ones; the method was immunoSEQ multiplex PCR. The table has some 100,000 clones, approximately 96% seen once; the top ten hold less than 0.035%. The sequencing sample was made of naive CD4+ T cells sorted from blood. All receptors come from a human donor in good health.

V is TRBV6-1 and J is TRBJ1-2; D not resolved. The CDR3 consists of 12 residues. Germline CDR1 and CDR2: MNHNS and SASEGT. The V end was cut by 3 bases, the J end by 3 bases, with 5 bases between. Here the CDR3 reads CASSDRHYGYTF. The CDR3 DNA is TGTGCCAGCAGTGACCGCCACTATGGCTACACCTTC.

The chain recombines TRBV7-2 with TRBJ2-7; TRBD1 is a possible D gene (6 bases). Trimming took off 2 bases at V and 5 bases at J, with 19 bases between the two ends. The CDR3 has 16 amino acids. CDR1 and CDR2 from the germline V gene are SGHTA and FQGNSA. CDR3 nucleotide sequence: TGTGCCAGCAGCTTAAAAGAACTGGGGGCGCGAAACGAGCAGTACTTC. Protein product: CASSLKELGARNEQYF.

This clone was found once. This chain links TRBV18 with TRBJ1-1, with TRBD1 as a possible D gene (5 bases). Germline values: CDR1 KGHSH, CDR2 LQKENI. The V gene lost 11 bases and the J gene lost 5 bases, with 24 bases spanning the gap. This CDR3 comprises 15 residues. The CDR3 DNA reads TGTGCCTGTTCCCTCTTGGGGGGGAAGGATACTGAAGCTTTCTTT. Protein sequence: CACSLLGGKDTEAFF.

V and J are TRBV5-1 and TRBJ2-5; a weak D match, TRBD1 (5 bases). The CDR3 loop spans 13 amino acids. Germline V CDR1 and CDR2: SGHRS, YFSETQ. Deletions cut 0 bases from V and 4 bases from J, with 7 bases between. CDR3 coding DNA: TGCGCCAGCAGCTTGGCTCAGGGAGAGACCCAGTACTTC. Amino acid sequence: CASSLAQGETQYF.

The CDR3 sequence is CASSLAFRGTDPYEQYF. CDR3 DNA: TGCGCCAGCAGCTTGGCCTTTAGGGGGACGGATCCCTACGAGCAGTACTTC. The chain recombines TRBV5-1 with TRBJ2-7, with D perhaps matching TRBD1 (6 bases). Germline V gene sequence: CDR1 SGHRS, CDR2 YFSETQ. This CDR3 is 17 amino acids long. Trimming took off 0 bases at V and 2 bases at J, with 18 bases between the two ends.

The rearrangement joins TRBV27 to TRBJ2-7; D possibly corresponds to TRBD1 (6 bases). The V gene's germline CDR1 is MNHEY and CDR2 SMNVEV (reference sequence). The CDR3 is 15 residues long. Trimming left V 5 bases short and J 3 bases short, with 17 bases between. CDR3 sequence: CASSTTRTAHYEQYF. CDR3 DNA sequence: TGTGCCAGCAGTACTACCAGGACAGCTCACTACGAGCAGTACTTC.

The CDR3 DNA is TGTGCCAGCAGTTACCAATCTAGCTCCTCCTACAATGAGCAGTTCTTC. Encoded protein: CASSYQSSSSYNEQFF. V is TRBV6-6 and J is TRBJ2-1, with a possible D match to TRBD2 (5 bases). Trimming cost V 2 bases and J 0 bases, with 11 bases left between them. Germline lookup yields CDR1 MNHNY and CDR2 SVGAGI (reference sequence). The CDR3 loop spans 16 amino acids.

The chain uses TRBV7-2 and TRBJ1-6, with a tentative D call TRBD1 (5 bases). This CDR3 region has 16 residues. The V end was cut by 5 bases, the J end by 9 bases, with 20 bases between. Germline assignment: CDR1 SGHTA and CDR2 FQGNSA. CDR3 coding DNA: TGTGCCAGCAGCAGTCTCCCGAAGACAGTGCCTTCACCCCTCCACTTT. This encodes CASSSLPKTVPSPLHF.

V usage is TRBV5-4 and J usage is TRBJ1-2; perhaps TRBD1 as D (6 bases). The CDR3 is 13 amino acids. CDR1 and CDR2 from the germline V gene are SGHNT and YYREEE (reference sequence). V lost 1 base, J lost 4 bases, and 8 bases lay in between. For the CDR3, the DNA is TGTGCCAGCAGCTTGTACAGGGCCTATGGCTACACCTTC. It encodes CASSLYRAYGYTF.

The chain carries TRBV20-1 and TRBJ2-3; D is uncertain. The germline V gene encodes CDR1 DFQATT and CDR2 SNEGSKA (reference sequence). The CDR3 is made up of 11 amino acids. V gave up 3 bases and J gave up 4 bases, with 5 bases separating them. The CDR3 region has the DNA TGCAGTGCTAGTTGGTCAGATACGCAGTATTTT. The encoded protein is CSASWSDTQYF.

This clone was counted once. The V gene is TRBV4-2, the J gene TRBJ1-5; 9 nucleotides line up with TRBD1. CDR1 LGHNA and CDR2 YNFKEQ come from the germline V gene. This CDR3 comprises 20 residues. The V and J ends lost 1 base and 0 bases, in that order; junction bases with no gene match: 13. The CDR3 DNA follows: TGTGCCAGCAGCCAAGTCCCCGGGACAGGGAGCCTTTATAGCAATCAGCCCCAGCATTTT. Its translation: CASSQVPGTGSLYSNQPQHF.

The chain uses TRBV5-1 and TRBJ2-3; D is unresolved. The V and J ends lost 0 bases and 1 base respectively, with 3 bases between them. CDR1 and CDR2 (germline): SGHRS, YFSETQ. CDR3 size: 13 residues. The CDR3 sequence is CASSLDRTDTQYF. CDR3 nucleotides: TGCGCCAGCAGCTTGGATCGCACAGATACGCAGTATTTT.

The chain has TRBV2 and TRBJ1-4, with 10 bases fitting TRBD1. Germline CDR1 and CDR2: SNHLY and FYNNEI. With V trimmed by 5 bases and J by 4 bases, 7 bases remained unmatched. The CDR3 length is 16 residues. The CDR3 here is CASSQTGGPFNEKLFF. The CDR3 nucleotides read TGTGCCAGCAGTCAGACAGGGGGCCCCTTTAATGAAAAACTGTTTTTT.

CDR3 residues: CASSLRQGAGNYGYTF. For the CDR3, the DNA is TGTGCCAGCAGCTTACGGCAGGGGGCGGGGAACTATGGCTACACCTTC. J is TRBJ1-2 and V is TRBV11-3; 8 positions agree with TRBD1. Germline V gives CDR1 SGHNT, CDR2 YENEEA. This CDR3 spans 16 amino acids. V lost 2 bases, J lost 2 bases, and 7 bases stayed unmatched. The full variable domain, its missing parts supplied by reference TRBV11-3 and TRBJ1-2, is EAGVVQSPRYKIIEKKQPVAFWCNPISGHNTLYWYLQNLGQGPELLIRYENEEAVDDSQLPKDRFSAERLKGVDSTLKIQPAELGDSAVYLCASSLRQGAGNYGYTFGSGTRLTVV.

The chain has TRBV5-6 and TRBJ1-2, with 9 bases aligning to TRBD1. The CDR3 is 13 residues long. CDR1 and CDR2 (germline): SGHDT, YYEEEE. V shed 3 bases and J 5 bases; nucleotides not matched to a gene: 2. CDR3 residues: CASSSQGAYGYTF. CDR3 in DNA: TGTGCCAGCAGCTCACAGGGGGCATATGGCTACACCTTC.